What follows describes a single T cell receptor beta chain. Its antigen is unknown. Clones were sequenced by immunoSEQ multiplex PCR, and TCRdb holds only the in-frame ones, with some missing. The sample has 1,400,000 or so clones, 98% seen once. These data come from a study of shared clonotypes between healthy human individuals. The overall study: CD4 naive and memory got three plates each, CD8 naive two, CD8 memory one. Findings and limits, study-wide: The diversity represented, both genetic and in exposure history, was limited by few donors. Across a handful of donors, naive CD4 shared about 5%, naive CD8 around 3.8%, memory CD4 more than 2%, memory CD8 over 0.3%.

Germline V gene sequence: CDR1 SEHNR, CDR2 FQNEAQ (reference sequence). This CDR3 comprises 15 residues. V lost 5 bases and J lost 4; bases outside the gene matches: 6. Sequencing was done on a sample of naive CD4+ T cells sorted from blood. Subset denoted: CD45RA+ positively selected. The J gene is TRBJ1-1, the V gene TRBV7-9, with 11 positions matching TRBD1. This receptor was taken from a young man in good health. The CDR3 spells CASSRTGGSRTEAFF. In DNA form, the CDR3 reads TGTGCCAGCAGCAGGACAGGGGGCTCACGCACTGAAGCTTTCTTT. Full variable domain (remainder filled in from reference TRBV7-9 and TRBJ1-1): DTGVSQNPRHKITKRGQNVTFRCDPISEHNRLYWYRQTLGQGPEFLTYFQNEAQLEKSRLLSDRFSAERPKGSFSTLEIQRTEQGDSAMYLCASSRTGGSRTEAFFGQGTRLTVV.